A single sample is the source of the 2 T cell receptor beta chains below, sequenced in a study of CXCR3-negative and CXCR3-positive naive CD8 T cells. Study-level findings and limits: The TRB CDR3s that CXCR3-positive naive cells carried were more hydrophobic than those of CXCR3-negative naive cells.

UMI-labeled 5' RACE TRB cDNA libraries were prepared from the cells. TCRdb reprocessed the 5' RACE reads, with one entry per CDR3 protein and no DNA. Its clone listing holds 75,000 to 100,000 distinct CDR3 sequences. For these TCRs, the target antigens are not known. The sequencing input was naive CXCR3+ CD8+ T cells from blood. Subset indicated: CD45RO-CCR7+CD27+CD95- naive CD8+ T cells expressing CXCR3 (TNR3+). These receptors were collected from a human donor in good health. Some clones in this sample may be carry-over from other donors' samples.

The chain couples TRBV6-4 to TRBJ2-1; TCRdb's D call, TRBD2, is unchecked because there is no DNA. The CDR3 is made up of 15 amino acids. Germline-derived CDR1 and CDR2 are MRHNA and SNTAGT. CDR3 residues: CASSLLAGTHNEQFF.

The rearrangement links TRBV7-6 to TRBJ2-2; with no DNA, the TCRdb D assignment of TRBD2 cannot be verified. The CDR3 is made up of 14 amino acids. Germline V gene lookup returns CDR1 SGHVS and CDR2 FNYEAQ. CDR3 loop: CASSRDFNTGELFF.